This T cell receptor (beta chain) was identified during a study of CD8 T cells in ankylosing spondylitis. Study-wide points: Researchers reportedly found disease-linked clones significantly enriched in matched ankylosing spondylitis synovial fluid. In peripheral blood, disease-linked CD8+ clones occurred at relatively low frequencies. Reactive arthritis synovial fluid and blood previously showed some of these motif variants. Characteristic of ankylosing spondylitis blood, it appeared, was a TCR beta motif comprising about eight highly homologous variants.

With respect to this clonotype: Its specificity is not known. Mismatch with germline at one junction end may stem from a read error.

The CDR3 covers 15 residues. CDR1 is LNHDA and CDR2 is SQIVND in the germline V gene (reference sequence). Quantitative 5'-RACE with molecular barcodes produced the TCR beta libraries. Using its own MiXCR run on the 5' RACE reads, TCRdb lists one record per CDR3 protein. The table shows 300,000 to 400,000 distinct CDR3 sequences, with about a fifth occurring only once. The V and J genes are TRBV19 and TRBJ1-1; weak D call: TRBD1 (5 bases). Sequenced: blood, either unsorted or a sorted T cell fraction (not recorded which). The TCR comes from a male donor with ankylosing spondylitis. CDR3 region: CATSIIPSGGGEAFF. Here the CDR3 DNA reads TGTGCCACTAGTATAATCCCCTCCGGGGGTGGTGAAGCTTTCTTT. Based on the CDR3 plus reference TRBV19 and TRBJ1-1, the full variable domain is DGGITQSPKYLFRKEGQNVTLSCEQNLNHDAMYWYRQDPGQGLRLIYYSQIVNDFQKGDIAEGYSVSREKKESFPLTVTSAQKNPTAFYLCATSIIPSGGGEAFFGQGTRLTVV.